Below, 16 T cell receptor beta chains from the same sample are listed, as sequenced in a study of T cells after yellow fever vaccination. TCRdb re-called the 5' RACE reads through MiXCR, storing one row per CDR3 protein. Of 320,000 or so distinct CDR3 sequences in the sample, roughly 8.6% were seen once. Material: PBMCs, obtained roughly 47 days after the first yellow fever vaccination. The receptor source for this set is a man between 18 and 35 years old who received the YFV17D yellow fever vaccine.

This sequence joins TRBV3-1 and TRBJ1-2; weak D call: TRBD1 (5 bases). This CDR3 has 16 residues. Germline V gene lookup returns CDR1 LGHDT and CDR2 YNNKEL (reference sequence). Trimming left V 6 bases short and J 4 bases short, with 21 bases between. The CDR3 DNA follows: TGTGCCAGCAGTCAAAGGGACGGACGAGCTGCCTATGGCTACACCTTC. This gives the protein CASSQRDGRAAYGYTF.

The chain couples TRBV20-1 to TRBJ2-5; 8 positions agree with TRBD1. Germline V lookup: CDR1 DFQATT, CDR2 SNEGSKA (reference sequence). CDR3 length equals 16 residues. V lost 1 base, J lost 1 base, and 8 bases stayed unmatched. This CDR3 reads CSARGTRTGTQETQYF. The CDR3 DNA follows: TGCAGTGCTAGAGGGACCCGGACAGGGACCCAAGAGACCCAGTACTTC.

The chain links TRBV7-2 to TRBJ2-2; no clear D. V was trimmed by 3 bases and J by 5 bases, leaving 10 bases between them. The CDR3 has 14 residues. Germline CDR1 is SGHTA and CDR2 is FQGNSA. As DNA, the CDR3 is TGTGCCAGCAGCTTCACACGTCGGACCGGGGAGCTGTTTTTT. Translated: CASSFTRRTGELFF.

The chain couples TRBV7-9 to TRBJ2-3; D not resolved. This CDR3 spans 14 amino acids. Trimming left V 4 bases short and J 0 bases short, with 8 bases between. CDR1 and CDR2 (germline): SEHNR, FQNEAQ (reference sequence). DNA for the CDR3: TGTGCCAGCAGCTCCTGGGCTAGCACAGATACGCAGTATTTT. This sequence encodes CASSSWASTDTQYF.

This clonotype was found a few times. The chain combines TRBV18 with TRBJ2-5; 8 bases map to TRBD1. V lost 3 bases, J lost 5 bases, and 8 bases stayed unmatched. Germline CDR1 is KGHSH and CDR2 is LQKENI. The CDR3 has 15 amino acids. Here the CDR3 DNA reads TGTGCCAGCTCACCGGACAGGGCAACGAGGGAGACCCAGTACTTC. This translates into CASSPDRATRETQYF.

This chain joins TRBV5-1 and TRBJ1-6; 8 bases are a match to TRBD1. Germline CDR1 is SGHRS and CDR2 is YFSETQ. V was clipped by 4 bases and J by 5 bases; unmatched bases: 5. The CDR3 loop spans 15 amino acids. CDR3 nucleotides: TGCGCCAGCAGCAACCGGGACAGGAATAATTCACCCCTCCACTTT. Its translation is CASSNRDRNNSPLHF.

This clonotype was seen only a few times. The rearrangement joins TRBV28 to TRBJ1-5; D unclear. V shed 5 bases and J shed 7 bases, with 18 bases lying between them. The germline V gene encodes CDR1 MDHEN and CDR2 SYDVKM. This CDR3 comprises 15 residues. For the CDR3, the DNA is TGTGCCAGCAGTACCTTCGAAGGCACAACACAGCCCCAGCATTTT. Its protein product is CASSTFEGTTQPQHF.

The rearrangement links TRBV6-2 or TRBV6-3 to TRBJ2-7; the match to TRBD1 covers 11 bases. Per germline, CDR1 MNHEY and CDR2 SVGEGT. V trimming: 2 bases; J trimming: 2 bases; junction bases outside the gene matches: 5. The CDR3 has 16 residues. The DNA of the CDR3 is TGTGCCAGCAGTTACGGAGGGACAGGGGGTGCCTACGAGCAGTACGTC. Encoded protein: CASSYGGTGGAYEQYV.

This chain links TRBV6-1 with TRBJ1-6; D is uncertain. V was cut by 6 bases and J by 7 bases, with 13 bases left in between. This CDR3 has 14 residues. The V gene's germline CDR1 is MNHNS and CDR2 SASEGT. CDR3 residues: CASSIRAANSPLHF. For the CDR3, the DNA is TGTGCCAGCAGCATCCGGGCGGCGAATTCACCCCTCCACTTT.

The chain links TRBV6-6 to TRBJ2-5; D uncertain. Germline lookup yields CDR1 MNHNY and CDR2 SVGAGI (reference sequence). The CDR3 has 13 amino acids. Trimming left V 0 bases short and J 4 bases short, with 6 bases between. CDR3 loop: CASSYSRRETQYF. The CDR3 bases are TGTGCCAGCAGTTACTCCCGTCGAGAGACCCAGTACTTC.

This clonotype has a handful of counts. CDR3 bases: TGCAGCGTTGGAAGGGGAGGCGGGGAGCTGTTTTTT. It specifies CSVGRGGGELFF. The J gene is TRBJ2-2, the V gene TRBV29-1; D possibly corresponds to TRBD2 (6 bases). The germline gives CDR1 SQVTM, CDR2 ANQGSEA. CDR3 length: 12 amino acids. V was cut by 4 bases and J by 7 bases, with 10 bases left in between.

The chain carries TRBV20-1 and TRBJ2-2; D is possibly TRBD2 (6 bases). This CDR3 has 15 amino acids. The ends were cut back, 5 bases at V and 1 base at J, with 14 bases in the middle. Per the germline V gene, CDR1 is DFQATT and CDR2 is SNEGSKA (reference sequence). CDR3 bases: TGCAGTGCTCGAGGAGCTAGCGTGAACACCGGGGAGCTGTTTTTT. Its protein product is CSARGASVNTGELFF.

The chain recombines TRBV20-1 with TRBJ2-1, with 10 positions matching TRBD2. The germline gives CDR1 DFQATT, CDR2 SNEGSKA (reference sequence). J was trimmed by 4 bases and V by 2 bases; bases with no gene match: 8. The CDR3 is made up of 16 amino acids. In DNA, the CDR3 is TGCAGTGCTAGAATAGCTAGCGGGGGTTCTTACAATGAGCAGTTCTTC. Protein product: CSARIASGGSYNEQFF.

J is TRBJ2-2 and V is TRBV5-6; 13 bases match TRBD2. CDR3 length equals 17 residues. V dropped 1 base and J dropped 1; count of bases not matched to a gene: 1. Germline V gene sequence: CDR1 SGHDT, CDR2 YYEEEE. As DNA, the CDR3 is TGTGCCAGCAGCTTGCGACTAGCGGGGGGGAACACCGGGGAGCTGTTTTTT. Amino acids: CASSLRLAGGNTGELFF.

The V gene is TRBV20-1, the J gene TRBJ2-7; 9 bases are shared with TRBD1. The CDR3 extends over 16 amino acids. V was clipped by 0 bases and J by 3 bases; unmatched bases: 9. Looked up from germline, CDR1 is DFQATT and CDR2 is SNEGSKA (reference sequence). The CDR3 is CSARDNAGTGFYEQYF. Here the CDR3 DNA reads TGCAGTGCTAGAGATAATGCGGGGACAGGGTTCTACGAGCAGTACTTC.

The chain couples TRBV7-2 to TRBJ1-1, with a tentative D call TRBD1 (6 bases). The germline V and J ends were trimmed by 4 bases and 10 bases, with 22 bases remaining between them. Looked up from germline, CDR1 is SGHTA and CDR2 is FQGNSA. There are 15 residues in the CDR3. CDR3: CASSSYRPHRVTAFF. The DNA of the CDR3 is TGTGCCAGCAGCTCCTACCGACCCCACAGGGTAACAGCTTTCTTT.